This is a list of T cell receptor beta chains from one sample in a study of shared clonotypes between healthy human individuals. Repertoires were generated with immunoSEQ multiplex PCR, while TCRdb's copy carries only in-frame clones and drops some. The sample gives fewer than 1.6 million clones, less than 99% of which show up once; around 0.33% is in the top ten. Sequencing was carried out using naive CD4+ T cells sorted from blood. All receptors come from a man aged 30 to 39 in good health. The CDR3 runs from the conserved cysteine through the conserved F or W. Not every row has a clone size; where given, it reads once, few, many or a size class.

v_call cdr3_length clone_size cdr3_aa
TRBV29-1 13 - CAGESGSSDTQYF
TRBV7-6 14 - CASSLDGSADTQYF
TRBV11-3 12 - CASGAVDNEQFF
TRBV28 15 - CASSLEGAYGEKLFF
TRBV9 18 - CASSLQGLAGEGDDTQYF
TRBV18 13 - CASSQLSNQPQHF
TRBV6-6 15 - CASSYSGGAVGELFF
TRBV18 14 - CASSKGQNTGELFF
TRBV28 16 once CASRILGEGVLAGYTF
TRBV4-2 16 - CASSQDVSGQGYGYTF
TRBV9 17 - CASSALQGDPTLGEQYF
TRBV6-5 13 - CATRGLAGNEQFF
TRBV7-9 14 - CASSSDRSVETQYF
TRBV5-6 16 - CASSLFSRAAPYEQYF
TRBV29-1 11 - CSVGGPWEAFF
TRBV6-1 12 - CASMEGLRPQHF
TRBV11-3 14 - CASSPGSDRKTQYF
TRBV10-3 13 - CAIGRDPTGELFF
TRBV6-5 15 - CASRVGTSGRYEQYF
TRBV14 17 - CASSLTGKGSGANVLTF
TRBV9 13 - CASSVVGTYGYTF
TRBV18 16 - CASSPAAGVLTGELFF
TRBV2 14 - CASKAGLPLRKQYF
TRBV4-3 15 - CASSQDLVPTNEQFF
TRBV10-3 11 - CASGGTSEQYF
TRBV2 14 once CASSAQGGGYEQYF
TRBV2 13 - CASRDGQQETQYF
TRBV10-3 14 - CAISEAGTEETQYF
TRBV28 16 once CASRLTPGQGAYGYTF
TRBV10-2 13 - CASSETGSNEQFF
TRBV30 14 - CAWSVRGGLDTQYF
TRBV5-1 14 - CASRWRHENTEAFF
TRBV25-1 14 once CASSRGQGNTEAFF
TRBV10-3 16 - CAISSTDRGWGTEAFF
TRBV10-3 16 once CAITVSPLKSIYEQYF
TRBV5-1 13 - CASTDPLIDEQYF
TRBV29-1 13 - CSVDTASTDTQYF
TRBV5-4 13 - CASSLDHNYGYTF
TRBV6-5 12 - CASSNDRVSQFF
TRBV28 17 - CASSPNLLTSFTDTQYF
TRBV9 16 - CASSVATTSGQETQYF
TRBV2 15 - CASMGGVASSYEQYF
TRBV28 17 - CASSGGQGASGTDTQYF
TRBV13 17 - CASSPPGSPKGQETQYF
TRBV19 13 - CASSRTGSYEQYF
TRBV5-1 14 once CASSLAGVAGEQFF
TRBV29-1 12 - CSVREGVDTIYF
TRBV19 12 - CASTRTGNTIYF
TRBV5-1 17 - CASSSEGGLAGVYEQFF
TRBV9 16 - CASSTTGQGAPETQYF
TRBV6-5 13 - CASASGQGRPQHF
TRBV29-1 12 - CSVEEQGAGSFF
TRBV5-3 18 - CARSSRRDRESKNTEAFF
TRBV18 14 - CASLTSRGSDTQYF
TRBV4-3 15 - CASSQDGSPVDTQYF
TRBV5-1 15 - CASSLGGGISYEQYF
TRBV4-3 15 - CASSQRTGGIDGYTF